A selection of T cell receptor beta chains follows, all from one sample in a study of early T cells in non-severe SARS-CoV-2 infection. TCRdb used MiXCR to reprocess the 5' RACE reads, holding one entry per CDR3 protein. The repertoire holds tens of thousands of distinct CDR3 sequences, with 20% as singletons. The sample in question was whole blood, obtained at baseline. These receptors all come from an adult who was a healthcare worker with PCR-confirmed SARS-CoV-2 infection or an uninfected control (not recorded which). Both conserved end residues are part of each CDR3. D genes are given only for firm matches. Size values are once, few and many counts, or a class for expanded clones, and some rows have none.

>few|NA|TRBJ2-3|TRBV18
CASSPIFPGADTQYF
TGTGCCAGCTCACCAATTTTCCCGGGGGCGGATACGCAGTATTTT
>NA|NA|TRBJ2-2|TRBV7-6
CASSTANTGELFF
TGTGCCAGCTCTACAGCGAACACCGGGGAGCTGTTTTTT
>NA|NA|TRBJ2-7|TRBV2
CASRPQERYEQYF
TGTGCCAGCAGACCACAGGAGCGGTACGAGCAGTACTTC
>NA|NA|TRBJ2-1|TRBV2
CASSTGGYNEQFF
TGTGCCAGCAGTACGGGCGGATACAATGAGCAGTTCTTC
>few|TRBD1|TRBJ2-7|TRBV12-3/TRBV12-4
CASSLAGTGTSYEQYF
TGTGCCAGCAGTTTAGCCGGGACAGGGACGTCCTACGAGCAGTACTTC
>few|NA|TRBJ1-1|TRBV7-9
CASSFDPNTEAFF
TGTGCCAGCAGCTTTGATCCGAACACTGAAGCTTTCTTT
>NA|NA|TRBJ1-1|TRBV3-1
CASSFADNTEAFF
TGTGCCAGCAGCTTCGCAGATAACACTGAAGCTTTCTTT
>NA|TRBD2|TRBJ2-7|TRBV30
CAWTQTGTSVREQYF
TGTGCCTGGACCCAAACCGGGACTAGCGTCCGCGAGCAGTACTTC
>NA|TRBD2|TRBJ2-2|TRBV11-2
CASSLSPTSVYTGELFF
TGTGCCAGCAGCCTTTCTCCGACTAGCGTTTATACCGGGGAGCTGTTTTTT
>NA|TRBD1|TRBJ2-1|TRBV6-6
CASSYRQGDNEQFF
TGTGCCAGCAGTTACCGTCAGGGGGACAATGAGCAGTTCTTC
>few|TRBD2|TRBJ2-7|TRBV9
CASSRGSGGSEQYF
TGTGCCAGCAGCCGGGGTAGCGGGGGGTCCGAGCAGTACTTC
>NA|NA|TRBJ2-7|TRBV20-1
CSARKGDRSYEQYF
TGCAGTGCTAGGAAGGGGGACCGTTCCTACGAGCAGTACTTC
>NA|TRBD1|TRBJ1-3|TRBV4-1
CASSQDRQGAGNTIYF
TGCGCCAGCAGCCAAGATCGACAGGGAGCTGGAAACACCATATATTTT
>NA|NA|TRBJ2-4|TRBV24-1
CATSVIGVGGQPNIQYF
TGTGCCACCAGTGTTATAGGCGTGGGGGGGCAACCAAACATTCAGTACTTC
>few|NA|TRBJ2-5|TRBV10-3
CATGTSRRETQYF
TGTGCCACCGGGACCTCTCGGAGAGAGACCCAGTACTTC
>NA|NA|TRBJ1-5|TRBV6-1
CASGDWGGQPQHF
TGTGCCAGCGGGGACTGGGGGGGTCAGCCCCAGCATTTT
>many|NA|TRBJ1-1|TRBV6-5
CASSRGGESTEAFF
TGTGCCAGCAGTCGGGGAGGGGAGAGCACTGAAGCTTTCTTT
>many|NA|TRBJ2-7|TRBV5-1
CASSGTDSYEQYF
TGCGCCAGCTCCGGGACGGACTCCTACGAGCAGTACTTC
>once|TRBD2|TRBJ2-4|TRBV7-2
CASSLGSGGATQYF
TGTGCCAGCAGCTTAGGTAGCGGGGGAGCTACTCAGTACTTC
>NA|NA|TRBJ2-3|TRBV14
CASSQDWEVQRDTQYF
TGTGCCAGCAGCCAAGATTGGGAAGTACAAAGGGATACGCAGTATTTT
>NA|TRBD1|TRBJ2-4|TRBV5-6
CASSSLTGAADIQYF
TGTGCCAGCAGCTCCTTGACAGGGGCGGCTGATATTCAGTACTTC
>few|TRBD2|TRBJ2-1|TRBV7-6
CASSPTSGGVSSYNEQFF
TGTGCCAGCAGCCCGACTAGCGGGGGGGTGAGCTCCTACAATGAGCAGTTCTTC
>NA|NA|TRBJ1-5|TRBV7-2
CASSLGPGRQPQHF
TGTGCCAGCAGCTTGGGGCCCGGTAGGCAGCCCCAGCATTTT
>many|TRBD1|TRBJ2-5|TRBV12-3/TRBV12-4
CASSVGQGQETQYF
TGTGCCAGCAGCGTGGGACAGGGCCAAGAGACCCAGTACTTC
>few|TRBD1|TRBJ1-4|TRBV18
CASSPQGAATNEKLFF
TGTGCCAGCTCACCACAGGGGGCCGCAACTAATGAAAAACTGTTTTTT
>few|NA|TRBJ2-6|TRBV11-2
CASSTPRTTGANVLTF
TGTGCCAGCAGCACCCCCCGGACTACTGGGGCCAACGTCCTGACTTTC
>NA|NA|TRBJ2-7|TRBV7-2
CASSPRGLYEQYF
TGTGCCAGCAGCCCTAGGGGACTCTACGAGCAGTACTTC
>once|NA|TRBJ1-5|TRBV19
CASSQQGLYSNQPQHF
TGTGCCAGTAGTCAACAGGGATTGTATAGCAATCAGCCCCAGCATTTT
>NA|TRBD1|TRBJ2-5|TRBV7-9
CASSLNGQGSETQYF
TGTGCCAGCAGCTTAAACGGACAGGGAAGTGAGACCCAGTACTTC
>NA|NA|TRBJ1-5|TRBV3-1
CASSAGADQPQHF
TGTGCCAGCAGCGCAGGGGCGGATCAGCCCCAGCATTTT
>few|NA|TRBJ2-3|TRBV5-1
CASSLGVTTTDTQYF
TGCGCCAGCAGCTTGGGGGTCACTACCACAGATACGCAGTATTTT
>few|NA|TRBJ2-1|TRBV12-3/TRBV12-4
CASTGSVYNEQFF
TGTGCCAGCACCGGTTCCGTTTACAATGAGCAGTTCTTC
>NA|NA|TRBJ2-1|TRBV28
CASSLFRGSSYNEQFF
TGTGCCAGCAGTTTATTTCGGGGAAGCTCCTACAATGAGCAGTTCTTC
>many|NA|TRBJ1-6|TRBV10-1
CASSDGKDSPLHF
TGCGCCAGCAGTGACGGCAAAGATTCACCCCTCCACTTT
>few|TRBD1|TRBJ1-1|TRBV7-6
CASSRSTGDNEAFF
TGTGCCAGCAGCCGATCAACAGGGGACAATGAAGCTTTCTTT
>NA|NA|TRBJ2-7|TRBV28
CASTWGSPRYEQYF
TGTGCCAGCACCTGGGGCTCTCCAAGGTACGAGCAGTACTTC
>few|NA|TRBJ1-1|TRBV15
CATTAGTAPNTEAFF
TGTGCCACCACAGCAGGTACTGCCCCGAACACTGAAGCTTTCTTT
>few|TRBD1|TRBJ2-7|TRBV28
CAITGAGSYEQYF
TGTGCCATAACAGGGGCAGGCTCCTACGAGCAGTACTTC
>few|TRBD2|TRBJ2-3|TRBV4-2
CASSRGTSGEQDTQYF
TGTGCCAGCAGCCGGGGGACTAGCGGGGAACAGGATACGCAGTATTTT
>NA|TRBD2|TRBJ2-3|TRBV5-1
CASSSRVAGPRDTQYF
TGCGCCAGCAGCTCCCGTGTAGCGGGGCCCCGCGATACGCAGTATTTT
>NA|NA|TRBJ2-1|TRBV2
CASRRNEQFF
TGTGCCAGCAGGAGGAATGAGCAGTTCTTC
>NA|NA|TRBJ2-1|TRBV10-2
CASSDGGEQFF
TGCGCCAGCAGTGACGGGGGTGAGCAGTTCTTC
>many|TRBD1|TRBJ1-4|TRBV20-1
CSARRTGPEKLFF
TGCAGTGCTAGAAGGACAGGGCCTGAAAAACTGTTTTTT
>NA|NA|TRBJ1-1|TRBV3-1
CASSQRGRQEAFF
TGTGCCAGCAGCCAAAGGGGGAGACAGGAAGCTTTCTTT
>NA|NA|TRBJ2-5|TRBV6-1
CASSEAGGTGRETQYF
TGTGCCAGCAGTGAAGCGGGGGGAACAGGCCGTGAGACCCAGTACTTC
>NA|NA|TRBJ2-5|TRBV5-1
CASSTEGRQETQYF
TGCGCCAGCAGCACTGAAGGGCGCCAAGAGACCCAGTACTTC